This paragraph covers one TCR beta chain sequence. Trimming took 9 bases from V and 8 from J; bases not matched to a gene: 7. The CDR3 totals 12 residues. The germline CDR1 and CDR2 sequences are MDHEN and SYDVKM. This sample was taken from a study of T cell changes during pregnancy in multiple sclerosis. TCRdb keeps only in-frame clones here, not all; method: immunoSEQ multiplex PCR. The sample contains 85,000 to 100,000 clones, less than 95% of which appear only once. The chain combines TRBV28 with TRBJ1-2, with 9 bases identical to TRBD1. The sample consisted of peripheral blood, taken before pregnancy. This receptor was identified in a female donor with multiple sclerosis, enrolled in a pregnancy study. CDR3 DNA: TGTGCCAGAGGCCGACAGGGGGAAGGCTACACCTTC. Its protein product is CARGRQGEGYTF.